This T cell receptor (beta chain) was recovered during a study of blood T cells in healthy people across ages. General study points: Per-million-T-cell TCR beta diversity fell roughly linearly with age.

Those donating, healthy Caucasian individuals from Russia, were aged about 6 to 90. It was with a sample-barcoded 5' primer and a J-beta primer mix that a second PCR of about 6 to 12 cycles was run. TCRdb processed the 5' RACE reads anew with MiXCR; each CDR3 protein has one entry. The table includes fewer than 1,000,000 distinct CDR3 sequences, around 45% detected once. About this clonotype: The antigen is undetermined.

The source material was blood. This clonotype was obtained from a man aged 55 to 70 in good health.

The CDR3 DNA reads as TGTGCCAGCAGCCAAAATGGGCCCTACGAGCAGTACTTC. Its translation is CASSQNGPYEQYF. J is TRBJ2-7 and V is TRBV3-1; D is undetermined. The CDR3 has 13 residues. Germline CDR1 reads LGHDT; CDR2 reads YNNKEL (reference sequence). Between the trimmed V and J ends, which lost 2 bases and 2 bases, there was a span of 7 bases.